This is a list of T cell receptor beta chains from one sample in a study of OX40 agonist ivuxolimab in advanced cancers. TCRdb's copy holds only in-frame clones and misses some; the assay was immunoSEQ multiplex PCR. The sample consists of about 66,000 clones, about 85% of them appearing once. Sequencing used CD4+ or CD8+ T cells sorted from blood, obtained in a trial of the OX40 agonist ivuxolimab. The receptor source for this set is an adult with an advanced solid tumor such as melanoma, head and neck, liver or kidney cancer. CDR3s include the opening cysteine and the closing phenylalanine or tryptophan. D genes are given only for firm matches. Clone size is stated in some rows and not others, as once, few, many or a class when expanded.

TGTGCCAGCAGTGCCGGGACAGGGCAGTTCTTC	CASSAGTGQFF	TRBV2	TRBJ2-1	few	TRBD1
TGTGCCACCAGGAGGGACTACAAAAATTCACCCCTCCACTTT	CATRRDYKNSPLHF	TRBV15	TRBJ1-6	few	-
TGTGCCAGCAGTCCCTATTTGGCGGGGTCGATGCAATACGAGCAGTACTTC	CASSPYLAGSMQYEQYF	TRBV2	TRBJ2-7	-	-
TGTGCCAGCAGCTTATACAGGGACCCCCCCGTCCTGACTTTC	CASSLYRDPPVLTF	TRBV7-3	TRBJ2-6	-	-
TGTGCCAGCAGTTACTCGGCCCTTTCCTCTGGAAACACCATATATTTT	CASSYSALSSGNTIYF	TRBV6-5	TRBJ1-3	once	-
TGTGCCAGCAGCTTGAGATTCGGAAGACTCACCGGGGAGCTGTTTTTT	CASSLRFGRLTGELFF	TRBV5-6	TRBJ2-2	-	-
TGTGCCAGCAGAAGGGGTGCAGAATTCGCCGGGGAGCTGTTTTTT	CASRRGAEFAGELFF	TRBV6-4	TRBJ2-2	-	-
TGTGCCAGCAGCCCACGGCCCGGTGGGCGAGAGACCCAGTACTTC	CASSPRPGGRETQYF	TRBV7-7	TRBJ2-5	-	-
TGTGCCACCTGGAGGGGGTTGGAGAACACCGGGGAGCTGTTTTTT	CATWRGLENTGELFF	TRBV19	TRBJ2-2	-	-
TGTGCCTGGAGGTTGGCGGGAGGATTTAATGAAAAACTGTTTTTT	CAWRLAGGFNEKLFF	TRBV30	TRBJ1-4	-	-
TGCGCCAGCAGCTTTGGACAGGGAGGAAACACCATATATTTT	CASSFGQGGNTIYF	TRBV5-1	TRBJ1-3	-	TRBD1
TGTGCCAGCAGCGTAAGGGACAGGGGGCTCGCTGGAAACACCATATATTTT	CASSVRDRGLAGNTIYF	TRBV9	TRBJ1-3	once	TRBD1
TGCGCCAGCAGCTGGGCCCAGGGGGATACGCAGTATTTT	CASSWAQGDTQYF	TRBV5-1	TRBJ2-3	-	-
TGTGCCAGCAGAGACCGGGACAGAAGGGGCAATGAGCAGTTCTTC	CASRDRDRRGNEQFF	TRBV11-3	TRBJ2-1	-	TRBD1
TGTGCCAGCAGTGGGAAGGCCCTGGCGGGGGGGACCACAGATACGCAGTATTTT	CASSGKALAGGTTDTQYF	TRBV2	TRBJ2-3	once	TRBD2
TGTGCCAGCAGACTCACAGATACGCAGTATTTT	CASRLTDTQYF	TRBV6-5	TRBJ2-3	-	-
TGTGCCAGCTCACCCCCCGTGCGCGGGAGGAACACCGGGGAGCTGTTTTTT	CASSPPVRGRNTGELFF	TRBV18	TRBJ2-2	-	TRBD2
TGCGCCAGCAGCGCGGGGACCGTTAATGAGCAGTTCTTC	CASSAGTVNEQFF	TRBV4-3	TRBJ2-1	few	-
TGTGCCAGCAGCTTATTGGGGGGCAACACTGAAGCTTTCTTT	CASSLLGGNTEAFF	TRBV7-3	TRBJ1-1	-	-
TGTGCCAGCAGTCCCTCGGGACAGGGAAACACCATATATTTT	CASSPSGQGNTIYF	TRBV28	TRBJ1-3	-	TRBD1
TGTGCCAGCTCACCACCGATCCTCACCCTGGGCAATGAGCAGTTCTTC	CASSPPILTLGNEQFF	TRBV18	TRBJ2-1	-	-
TGTGCCTGGAGTCACGATGAGCAGTTCTTC	CAWSHDEQFF	TRBV30	TRBJ2-1	-	-
TGTGCCAGCAGAGTGGACAGGGGGAACACTGAAGCTTTCTTT	CASRVDRGNTEAFF	TRBV6-6	TRBJ1-1	-	TRBD1
TGCGCCAGCCCAGGGGATCACGAGCAGTACTTC	CASPGDHEQYF	TRBV4-1	TRBJ2-7	-	-
TGTGCCAGCAGCCCCGGACAGGGCGGGGACTACGAGCAGTACTTC	CASSPGQGGDYEQYF	TRBV4-2	TRBJ2-7	-	TRBD1